This T cell receptor beta chain was documented in a study of cytomegalovirus exposure and HLA in healthy donors. Turning to this clone: Its antigen is unknown.

The germline CDR1 and CDR2 sequences are SQVTM and ANQGSEA. The CDR3 spans 15 residues. J was trimmed by 2 bases and V by 5 bases; bases with no gene match: 8. The PCR made use of 60 Vbeta and 13 Jbeta primers. TCRdb keeps only in-frame clones here, not all; method: immunoSEQ multiplex PCR. The sample contains some 54,000 clones, around 70% of which appear only once. The study's findings and limits: Later work found most CMV-associated TCR beta chains apparently HLA-restricted. Owing to their indistinguishability, certain V segments, notably TRBV6-2 and TRBV6-3, were excluded. Roughly uniform depth of sequencing across donors was assumed in presence/absence analyses.

The chain joins TRBV29-1 to TRBJ1-4; 7 nucleotides match TRBD1. The TCR originated in a man aged 18 to 29 in good health and CMV-seronegative. The specimen was PBMCs. This CDR3 is CSVLEQGWTNEKLFF. As DNA, the CDR3 is TGCAGCGTTCTCGAACAGGGGTGGACTAATGAAAAACTGTTTTTT.